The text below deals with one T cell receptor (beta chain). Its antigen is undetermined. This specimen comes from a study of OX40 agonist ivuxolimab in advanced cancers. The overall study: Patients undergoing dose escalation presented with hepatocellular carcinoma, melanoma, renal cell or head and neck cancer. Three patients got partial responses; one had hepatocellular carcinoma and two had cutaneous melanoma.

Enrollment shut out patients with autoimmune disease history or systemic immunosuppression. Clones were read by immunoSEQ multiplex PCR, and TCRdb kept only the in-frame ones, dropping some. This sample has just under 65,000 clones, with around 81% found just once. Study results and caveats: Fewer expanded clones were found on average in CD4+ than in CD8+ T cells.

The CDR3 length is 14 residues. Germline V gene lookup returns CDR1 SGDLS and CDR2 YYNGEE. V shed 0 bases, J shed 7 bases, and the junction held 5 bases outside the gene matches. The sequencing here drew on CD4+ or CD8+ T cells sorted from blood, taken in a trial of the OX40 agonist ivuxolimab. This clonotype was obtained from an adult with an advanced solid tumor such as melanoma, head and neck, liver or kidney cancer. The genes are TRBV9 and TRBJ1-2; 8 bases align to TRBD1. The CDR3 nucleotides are TGTGCCAGCAGCGTAGGACAGGGGTTCAGTGGCTACACCTTC. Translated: CASSVGQGFSGYTF. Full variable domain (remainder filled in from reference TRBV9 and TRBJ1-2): DSGVTQTPKHLITATGQRVTLRCSPRSGDLSVYWYQQSLDQGLQFLIQYYNGEERAKGNILERFSAQQFPDLHSELNLSSLELGDSALYFCASSVGQGFSGYTFGSGTRLTVV.